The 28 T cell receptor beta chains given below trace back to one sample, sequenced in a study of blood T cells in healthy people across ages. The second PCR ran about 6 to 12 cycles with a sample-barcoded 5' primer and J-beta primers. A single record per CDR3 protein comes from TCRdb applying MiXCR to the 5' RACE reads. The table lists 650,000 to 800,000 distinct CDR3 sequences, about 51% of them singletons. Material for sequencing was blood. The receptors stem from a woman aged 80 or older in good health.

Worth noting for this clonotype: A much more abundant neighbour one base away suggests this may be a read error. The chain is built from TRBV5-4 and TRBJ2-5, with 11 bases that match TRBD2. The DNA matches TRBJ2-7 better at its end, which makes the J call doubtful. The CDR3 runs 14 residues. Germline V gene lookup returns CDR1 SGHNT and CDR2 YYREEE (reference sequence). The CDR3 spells CASRPSGRYYEQYF. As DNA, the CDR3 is TGTGCCAGCAGGCCTAGCGGGAGGTACTACGAGCAGTACTTC.

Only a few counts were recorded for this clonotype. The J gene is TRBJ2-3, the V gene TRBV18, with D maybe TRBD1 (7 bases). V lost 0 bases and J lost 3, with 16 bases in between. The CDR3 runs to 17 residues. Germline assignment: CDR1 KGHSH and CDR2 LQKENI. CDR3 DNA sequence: TGTGCCAGCTCACCACCGGCCGGCAGGGGGGCGACAGATACGCAGTATTTT. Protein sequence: CASSPPAGRGATDTQYF.

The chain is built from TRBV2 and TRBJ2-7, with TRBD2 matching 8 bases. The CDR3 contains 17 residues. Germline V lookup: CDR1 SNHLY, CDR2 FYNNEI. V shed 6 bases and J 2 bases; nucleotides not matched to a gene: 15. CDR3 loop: CASSQVPASGLAYEQYF. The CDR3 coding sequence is TGTGCCAGCAGCCAGGTACCGGCTAGCGGGCTAGCCTACGAGCAGTACTTC.

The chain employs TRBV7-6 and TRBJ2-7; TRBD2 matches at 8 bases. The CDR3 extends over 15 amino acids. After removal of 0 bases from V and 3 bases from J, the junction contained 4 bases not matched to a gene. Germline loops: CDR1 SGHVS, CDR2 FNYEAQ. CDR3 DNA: TGTGCCAGCAGCTTAGCAGCGGGGGTTATCTACGAGCAGTACTTC. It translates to CASSLAAGVIYEQYF.

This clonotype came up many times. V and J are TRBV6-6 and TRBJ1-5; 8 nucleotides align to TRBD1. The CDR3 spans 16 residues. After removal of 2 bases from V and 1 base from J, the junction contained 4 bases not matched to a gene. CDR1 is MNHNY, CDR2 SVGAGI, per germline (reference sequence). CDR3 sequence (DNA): TGTGCCAGCAGTTACGTACAGGGGGTGAGCAATCAGCCCCAGCATTTT. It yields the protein CASSYVQGVSNQPQHF.

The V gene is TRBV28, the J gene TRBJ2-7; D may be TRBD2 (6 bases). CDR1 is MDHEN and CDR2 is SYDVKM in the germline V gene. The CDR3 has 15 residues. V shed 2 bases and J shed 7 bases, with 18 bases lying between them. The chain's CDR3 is CASSLPGVLSNEQYF. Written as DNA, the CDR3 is TGTGCCAGCAGTTTACCGGGAGTCTTAAGCAATGAGCAGTACTTC.

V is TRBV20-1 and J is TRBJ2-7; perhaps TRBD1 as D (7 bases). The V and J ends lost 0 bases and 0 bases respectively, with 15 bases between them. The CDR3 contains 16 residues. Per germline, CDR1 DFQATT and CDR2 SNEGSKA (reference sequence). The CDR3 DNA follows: TGCAGTGCTAGAGATTATCCAGGGGGGAGCTCCTACGAGCAGTACTTC. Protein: CSARDYPGGSSYEQYF.

The CDR3 protein is CSARDQLLDVYTQYF. CDR3 in DNA: TGCAGTGCTAGAGATCAACTTTTAGACGTGTATACGCAGTATTTT. The chain links TRBV20-1 to TRBJ2-3; D not certain. CDR3 length: 15 amino acids. Germline V gene sequence: CDR1 DFQATT, CDR2 SNEGSKA (reference sequence). Trimming left V 0 bases short and J 7 bases short, with 17 bases between.

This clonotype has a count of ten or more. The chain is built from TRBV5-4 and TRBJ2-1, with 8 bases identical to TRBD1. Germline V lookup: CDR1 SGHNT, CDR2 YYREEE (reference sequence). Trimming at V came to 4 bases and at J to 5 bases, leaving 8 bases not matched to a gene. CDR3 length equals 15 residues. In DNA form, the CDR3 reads TGTGCCAGCAGCACGGGGACAGGAACTCACAATGAGCAGTTCTTC. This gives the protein CASSTGTGTHNEQFF.

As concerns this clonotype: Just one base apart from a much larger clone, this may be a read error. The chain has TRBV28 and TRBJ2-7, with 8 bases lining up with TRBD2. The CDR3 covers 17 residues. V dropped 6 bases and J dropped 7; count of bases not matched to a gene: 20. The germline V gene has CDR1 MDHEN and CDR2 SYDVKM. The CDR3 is CASSPDNSGEGVNEQYF. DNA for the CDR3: TGTGCCAGCAGCCCCGACAATAGCGGGGAGGGGGTCAATGAGCAGTACTTC.

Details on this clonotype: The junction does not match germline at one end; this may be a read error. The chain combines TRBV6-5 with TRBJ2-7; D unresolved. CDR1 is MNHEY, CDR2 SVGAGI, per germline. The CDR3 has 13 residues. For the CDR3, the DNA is TGTGCCAGCAGTGACTCGACAAGTACGGAGCAGTACTTC. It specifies CASSDSTSTEQYF.

The CDR3 bases are TGCAGTGCTAGGCGACCTCAATCGAATGAGCAGTTCTTC. The encoded protein is CSARRPQSNEQFF. The chain combines TRBV20-1 with TRBJ2-1; D unclear. With 3 bases removed from V and 7 bases from J, the gap between germline ends came to 13 bases. Germline V gene lookup returns CDR1 DFQATT and CDR2 SNEGSKA (reference sequence). This CDR3 spans 13 amino acids.

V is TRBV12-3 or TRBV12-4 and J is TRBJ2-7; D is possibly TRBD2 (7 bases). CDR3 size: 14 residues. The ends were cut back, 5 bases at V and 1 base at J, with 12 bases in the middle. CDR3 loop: CASSGRGGSYEQYF. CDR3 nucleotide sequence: TGTGCCAGCAGTGGGAGGGGGGGGTCCTACGAGCAGTACTTC.

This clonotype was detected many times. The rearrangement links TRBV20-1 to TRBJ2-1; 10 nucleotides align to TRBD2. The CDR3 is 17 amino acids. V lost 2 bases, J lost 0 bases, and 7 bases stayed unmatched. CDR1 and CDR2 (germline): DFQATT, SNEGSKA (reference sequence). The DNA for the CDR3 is TGCAGTGCTAGAAGTCTAGCGGGGGCCAGCTCCTACAATGAGCAGTTCTTC. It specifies CSARSLAGASSYNEQFF.

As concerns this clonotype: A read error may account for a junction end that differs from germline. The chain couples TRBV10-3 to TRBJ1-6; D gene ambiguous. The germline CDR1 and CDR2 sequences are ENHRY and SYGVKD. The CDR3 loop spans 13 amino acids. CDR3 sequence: CAVSSAVGSPLHF. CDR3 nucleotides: TGTGCCGTCAGCTCAGCGGTAGGGTCACCCCTCCACTTT.

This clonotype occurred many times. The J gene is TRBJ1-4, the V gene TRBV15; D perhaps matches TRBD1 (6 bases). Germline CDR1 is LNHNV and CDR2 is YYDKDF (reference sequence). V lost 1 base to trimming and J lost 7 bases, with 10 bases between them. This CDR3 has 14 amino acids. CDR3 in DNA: TGTGCCACCAGCAGAGCAGGGGATCGTGAAAAACTGTTTTTT. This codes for CATSRAGDREKLFF. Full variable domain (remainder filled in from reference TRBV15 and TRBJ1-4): DAMVIQNPRYQVTQFGKPVTLSCSQTLNHNVMYWYQQKSSQAPKLLFHYYDKDFNNEADTPDNFQSRRPNTSFCFLDIRSPGLGDTAMYLCATSRAGDREKLFFGSGTQLSVL.

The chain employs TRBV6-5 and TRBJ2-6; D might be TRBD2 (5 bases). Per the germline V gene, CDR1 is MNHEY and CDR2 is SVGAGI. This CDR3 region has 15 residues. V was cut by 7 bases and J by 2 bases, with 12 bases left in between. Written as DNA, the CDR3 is TGTGCCAGCACTCCTATGCGGGCTGGGGCCAACGTCCTGACTTTC. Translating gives CASTPMRAGANVLTF.

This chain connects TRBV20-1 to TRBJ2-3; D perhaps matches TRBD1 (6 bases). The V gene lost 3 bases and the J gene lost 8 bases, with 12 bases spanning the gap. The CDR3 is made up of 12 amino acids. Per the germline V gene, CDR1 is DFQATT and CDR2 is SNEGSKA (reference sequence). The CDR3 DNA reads TGCAGTGCTAGGATGCAAGGGGGTACGCAGTATTTT. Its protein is CSARMQGGTQYF.

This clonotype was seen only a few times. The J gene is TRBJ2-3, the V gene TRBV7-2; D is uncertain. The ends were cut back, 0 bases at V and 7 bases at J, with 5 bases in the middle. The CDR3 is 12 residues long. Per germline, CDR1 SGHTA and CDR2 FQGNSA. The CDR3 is CASSLAINTQYF. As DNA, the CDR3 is TGTGCCAGCAGCTTAGCGATAAATACGCAGTATTTT.

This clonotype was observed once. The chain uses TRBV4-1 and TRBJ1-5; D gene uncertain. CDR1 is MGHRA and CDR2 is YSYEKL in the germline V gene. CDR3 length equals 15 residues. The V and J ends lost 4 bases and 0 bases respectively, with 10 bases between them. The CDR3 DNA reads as TGCGCCAGCAGCCGAGAGGACGGTAGCAATCAGCCCCAGCATTTT. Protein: CASSREDGSNQPQHF.

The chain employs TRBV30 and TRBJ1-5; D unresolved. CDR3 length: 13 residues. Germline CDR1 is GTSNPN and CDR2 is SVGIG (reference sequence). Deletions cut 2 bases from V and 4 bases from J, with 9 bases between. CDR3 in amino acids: CAWSPAGNQPQHF. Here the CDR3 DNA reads TGTGCCTGGAGTCCGGCAGGAAATCAGCCCCAGCATTTT.

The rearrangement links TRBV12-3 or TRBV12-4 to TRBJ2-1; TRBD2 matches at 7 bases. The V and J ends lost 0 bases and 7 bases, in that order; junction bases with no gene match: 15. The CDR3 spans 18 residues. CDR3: CASSLAYSTSVGANEQFF. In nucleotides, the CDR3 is TGTGCCAGCAGTTTAGCCTACTCAACTAGCGTGGGAGCAAATGAGCAGTTCTTC.

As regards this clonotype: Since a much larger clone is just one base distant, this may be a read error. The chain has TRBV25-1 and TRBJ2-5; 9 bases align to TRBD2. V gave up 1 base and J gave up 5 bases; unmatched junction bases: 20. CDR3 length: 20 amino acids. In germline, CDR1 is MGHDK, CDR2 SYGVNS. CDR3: CASSESMERGSGSYPETQYF. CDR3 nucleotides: TGTGCCAGCAGTGAATCTATGGAGCGGGGTAGCGGGAGTTACCCGGAGACCCAGTACTTC.

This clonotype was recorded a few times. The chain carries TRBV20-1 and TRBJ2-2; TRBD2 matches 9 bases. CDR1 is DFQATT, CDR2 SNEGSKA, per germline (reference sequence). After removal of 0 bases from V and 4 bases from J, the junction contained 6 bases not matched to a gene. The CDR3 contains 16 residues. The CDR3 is CSAREVRGGGTGELFF. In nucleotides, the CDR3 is TGCAGTGCTAGAGAGGTGCGGGGGGGCGGCACCGGGGAGCTGTTTTTT.

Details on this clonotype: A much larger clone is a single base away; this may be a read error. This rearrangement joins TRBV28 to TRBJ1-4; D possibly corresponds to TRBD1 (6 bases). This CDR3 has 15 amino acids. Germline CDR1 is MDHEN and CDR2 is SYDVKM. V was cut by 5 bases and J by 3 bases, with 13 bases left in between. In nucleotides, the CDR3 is TGTGCCAGCAGTGTCCGGGGGGCAGCTAATGAAAAACTGTTTTTT. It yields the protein CASSVRGAANEKLFF.

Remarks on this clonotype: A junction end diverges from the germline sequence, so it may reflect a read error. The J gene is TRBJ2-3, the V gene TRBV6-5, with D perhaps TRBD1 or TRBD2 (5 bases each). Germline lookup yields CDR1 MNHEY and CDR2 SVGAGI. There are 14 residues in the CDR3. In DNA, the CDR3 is TGTGCCAGCAGTTACGGAGCCGGGGCGGATACGCGGTATTTT. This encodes CASSYGAGADTRYF.

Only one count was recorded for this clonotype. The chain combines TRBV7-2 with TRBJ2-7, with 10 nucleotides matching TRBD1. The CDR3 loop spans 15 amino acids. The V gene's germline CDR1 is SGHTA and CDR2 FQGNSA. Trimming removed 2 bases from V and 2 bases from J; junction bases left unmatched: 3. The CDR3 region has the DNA TGTGCCAGCAGCTTACAAGGACAGGGGGCCTACGAGCAGTACTTC. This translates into CASSLQGQGAYEQYF.

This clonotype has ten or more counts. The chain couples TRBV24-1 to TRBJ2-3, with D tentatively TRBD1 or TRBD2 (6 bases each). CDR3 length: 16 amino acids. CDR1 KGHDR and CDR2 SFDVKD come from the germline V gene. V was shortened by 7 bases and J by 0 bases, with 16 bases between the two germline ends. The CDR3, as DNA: TGTGCCACCAGCCGGCAAGGGGGGAGTAGCACAGATACGCAGTATTTT. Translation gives CATSRQGGSSTDTQYF.